This is a list of T cell receptor beta chains from one sample in a study of human T cells and chemical hapten exposure. MiXCR, run by TCRdb on the RACE reads, gives a single entry per CDR3 protein. Of roughly 60,000 distinct CDR3 sequences in the sample, around 7% are singletons; the top ten hold more than 1.5%. Sequenced here: whole blood, sampled in connection with sensitization to the hapten diphenylcyclopropenone (DPC). All receptors come from a woman aged 25 to 39 with alopecia areata. Some clones in this sample may be carry-over from other donors' samples. CDR3s include the opening cysteine and the closing phenylalanine or tryptophan. Fields, in order: V gene, J gene, CDR3 protein.

TRBV29-1,TRBJ1-2,CSVLPGQNYGYTF
TRBV20-1,TRBJ1-2,CSSTQIRAYGYTF
TRBV20-1,TRBJ2-5,CSASFPRRGQETQYF
TRBV12-3/TRBV12-4,TRBJ1-6,CASKNYRVNNSPLHF
TRBV15,TRBJ1-2,CATSRPDRGDYGYTF
TRBV19,TRBJ2-5,CASSIKETQYF
TRBV5-4,TRBJ2-1,CATIRDSRNEQFF
TRBV11-2,TRBJ2-7,CASSSWDALFGQYF
TRBV5-4,TRBJ1-1,CASSLGQDTEAFF
TRBV5-1,TRBJ2-3,CASSLLQNTDTQYF
TRBV2,TRBJ1-1,CASRRGRSTNTEAFF
TRBV3-1,TRBJ2-3,CASSYRERGTDTQYF
TRBV29-1,TRBJ2-1,CSGRQGGEQFF
TRBV20-1,TRBJ1-6,CSASLTGRDSPLHF
TRBV20-1,TRBJ1-2,CSAIAHPGREGYTF
TRBV30,TRBJ1-2,CAWRAVTVNYGYTF
TRBV5-1,TRBJ1-4,CASTVKTLNEKLFF
TRBV30,TRBJ2-7,CAWSRQPYEQYF
TRBV14,TRBJ2-2,CASSIDFPGTGRTGELFF
TRBV30,TRBJ2-7,CAWSDDRSYEQYF
TRBV6-5,TRBJ1-1,CASKGAGFGNTEAFF
TRBV6-2/TRBV6-3,TRBJ2-3,CASTDALYKTEDGTDTQYF
TRBV5-5,TRBJ1-3,CASTLQEYSGNTIYF
TRBV10-3,TRBJ2-6,CASGTAAGANVLTF
TRBV6-6,TRBJ2-5,CASSDSGGKETQYF
TRBV7-9,TRBJ2-5,CASSLMRWGDQETQYF